This T cell receptor beta chain appears in the sequencing data of a study of post-analysis software for immune sequencing data. Turning to the study itself: Included among the disease courses, which were recorded for the cohort, were relapsing-remitting, secondary progressive and progressive-relapsing multiple sclerosis.

The TCR beta cDNA libraries contained unique molecular identifiers. TCRdb re-called the PCR reads with MiXCR, one entry per CDR3 protein. The data show some 690,000 distinct CDR3 sequences, with roughly three fifths seen just once and around 11% held by the top ten. Whole-study findings and limits: When the samples were clustered directly with F measure, those that had been prepared in the same batch showed strong co-clustering. Normalized Chao1 diversity in multiple sclerosis patients fell significantly below that of controls. Five TRBV segments, including TRBV5-6, TRBV5-1 and TRBV20-1, were more frequent in patients than controls.

Between the trimmed V and J ends, which lost 1 base and 2 bases, there was a span of 9 bases. CDR1 is SGHTA, CDR2 FQGTGA, per germline. The CDR3 spans 15 residues. With respect to this clonotype: Its antigen is not known.

Input material: blood. The chain recombines TRBV7-3 with TRBJ2-1; D is unresolved. This receptor was taken from a girl under 10 years old with multiple sclerosis. CDR3 in amino acids: CASSLRSGAYNEQFF. The CDR3 bases are TGTGCCAGCAGCTTAAGAAGTGGCGCCTACAATGAGCAGTTCTTC.